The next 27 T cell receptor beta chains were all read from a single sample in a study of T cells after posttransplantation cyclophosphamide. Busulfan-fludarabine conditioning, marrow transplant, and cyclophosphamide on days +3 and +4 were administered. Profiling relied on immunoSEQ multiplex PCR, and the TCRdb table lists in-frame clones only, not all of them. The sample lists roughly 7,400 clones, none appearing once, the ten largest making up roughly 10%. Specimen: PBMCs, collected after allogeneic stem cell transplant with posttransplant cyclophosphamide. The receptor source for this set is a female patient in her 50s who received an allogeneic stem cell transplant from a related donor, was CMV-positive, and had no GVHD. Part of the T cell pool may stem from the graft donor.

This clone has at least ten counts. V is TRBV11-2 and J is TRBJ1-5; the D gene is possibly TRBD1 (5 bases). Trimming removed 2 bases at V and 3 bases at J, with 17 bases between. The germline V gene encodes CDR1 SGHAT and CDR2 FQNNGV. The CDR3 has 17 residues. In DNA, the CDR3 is TGTGCCAGCAGCTTAACTCTTCTGAGAGGGGACAATCAGCCCCAGCATTTT. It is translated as CASSLTLLRGDNQPQHF.

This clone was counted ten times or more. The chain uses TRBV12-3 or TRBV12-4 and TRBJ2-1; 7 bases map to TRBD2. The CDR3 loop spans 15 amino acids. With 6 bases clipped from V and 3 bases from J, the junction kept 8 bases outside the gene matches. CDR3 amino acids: CASSHLAEIYNEQFF. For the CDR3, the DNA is TGTGCCAGCAGCCACCTAGCGGAGATCTACAATGAGCAGTTCTTC.

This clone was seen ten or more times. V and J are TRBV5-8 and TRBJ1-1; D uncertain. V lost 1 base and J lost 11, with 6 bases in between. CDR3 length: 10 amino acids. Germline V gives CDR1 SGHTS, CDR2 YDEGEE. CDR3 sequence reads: CASSLIRAFF. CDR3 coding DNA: TGTGCCAGCAGCTTGATCAGGGCTTTCTTT.

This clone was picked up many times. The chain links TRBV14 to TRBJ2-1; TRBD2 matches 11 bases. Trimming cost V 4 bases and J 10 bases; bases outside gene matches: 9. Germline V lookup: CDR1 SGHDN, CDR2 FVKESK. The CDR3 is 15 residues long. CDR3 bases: TGTGCCAGCAGCCCTCAGCTAGCGGGAGGAGGGGAGCAGTTCTTC. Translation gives CASSPQLAGGGEQFF.

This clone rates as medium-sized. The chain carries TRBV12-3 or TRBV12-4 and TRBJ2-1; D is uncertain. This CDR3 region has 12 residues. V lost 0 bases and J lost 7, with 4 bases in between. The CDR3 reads CASSLARNEQFF. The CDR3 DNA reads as TGTGCCAGCAGTTTAGCGCGGAATGAGCAGTTCTTC.

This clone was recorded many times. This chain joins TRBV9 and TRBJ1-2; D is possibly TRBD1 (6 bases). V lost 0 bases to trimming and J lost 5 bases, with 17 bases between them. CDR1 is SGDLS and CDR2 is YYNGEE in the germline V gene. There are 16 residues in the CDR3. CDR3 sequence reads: CASSVELVRGLYGYTF. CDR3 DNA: TGTGCCAGCAGCGTAGAATTGGTCAGGGGATTGTATGGCTACACCTTC.

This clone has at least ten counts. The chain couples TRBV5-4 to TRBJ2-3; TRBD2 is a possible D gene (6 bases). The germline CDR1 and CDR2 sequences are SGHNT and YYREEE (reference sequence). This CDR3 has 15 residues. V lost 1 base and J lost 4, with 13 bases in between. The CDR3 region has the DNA TGTGCCAGCAGCTTGCCAGGAGGGTGGGCAGATACGCAGTATTTT. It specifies CASSLPGGWADTQYF.

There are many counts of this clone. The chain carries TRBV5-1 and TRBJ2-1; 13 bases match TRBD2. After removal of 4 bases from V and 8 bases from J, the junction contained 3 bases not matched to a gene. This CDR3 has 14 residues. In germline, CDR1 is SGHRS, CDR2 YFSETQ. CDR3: CASSRTSGSHEQFF. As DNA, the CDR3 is TGCGCCAGCAGCAGGACTAGCGGGAGCCATGAGCAGTTCTTC.

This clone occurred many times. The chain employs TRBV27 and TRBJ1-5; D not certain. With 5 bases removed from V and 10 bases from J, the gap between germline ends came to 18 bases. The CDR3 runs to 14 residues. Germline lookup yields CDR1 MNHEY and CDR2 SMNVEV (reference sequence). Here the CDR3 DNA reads TGTGCCAGCAGTCGTGCAAATCCGGTCGAACCCCAGCATTTT. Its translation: CASSRANPVEPQHF.

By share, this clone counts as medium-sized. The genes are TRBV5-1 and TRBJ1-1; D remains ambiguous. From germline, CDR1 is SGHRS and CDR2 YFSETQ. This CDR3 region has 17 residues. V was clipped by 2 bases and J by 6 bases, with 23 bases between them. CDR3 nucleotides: TGCGCCAGCAGCTTATCCGGGGTCTACCGAGGAAGCGCTGAAGCTTTCTTT. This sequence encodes CASSLSGVYRGSAEAFF.

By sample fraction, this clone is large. Here the CDR3 DNA reads TGCGCCAGCAGCCAAAGGCCCAGCCTGGACAGGGTCTACGAGCAGTACTTC. Translating gives CASSQRPSLDRVYEQYF. The chain is built from TRBV4-1 and TRBJ2-7, with 8 bases fitting TRBD1. The V gene's germline CDR1 is MGHRA and CDR2 YSYEKL. The length of the CDR3 is 17 residues. J gave up 3 bases and V 2 bases, and 12 bases lay outside the gene matches.

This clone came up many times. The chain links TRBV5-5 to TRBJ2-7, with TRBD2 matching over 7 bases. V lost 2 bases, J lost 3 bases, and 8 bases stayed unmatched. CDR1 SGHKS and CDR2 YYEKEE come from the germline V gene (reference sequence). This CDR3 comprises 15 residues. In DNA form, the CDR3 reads TGTGCCAGCAGCTTTTCAGCGGGACTTTTCTACGAGCAGTACTTC. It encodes CASSFSAGLFYEQYF. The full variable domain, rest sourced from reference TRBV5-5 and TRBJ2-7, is DAGVTQSPTHLIKTRGQQVTLRCSPISGHKSVSWYQQVLGQGPQFIFQYYEKEERGRGNFPDRFSARQFPNYSSELNVNALLLGDSALYLCASSFSAGLFYEQYFGPGTRLTVT.

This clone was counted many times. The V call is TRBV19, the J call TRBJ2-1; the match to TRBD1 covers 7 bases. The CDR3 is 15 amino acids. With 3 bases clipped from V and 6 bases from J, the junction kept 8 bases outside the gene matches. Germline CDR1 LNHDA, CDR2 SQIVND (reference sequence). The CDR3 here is CASSITGVVANEQFF. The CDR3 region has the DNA TGTGCCAGTAGTATCACAGGGGTGGTTGCCAATGAGCAGTTCTTC.

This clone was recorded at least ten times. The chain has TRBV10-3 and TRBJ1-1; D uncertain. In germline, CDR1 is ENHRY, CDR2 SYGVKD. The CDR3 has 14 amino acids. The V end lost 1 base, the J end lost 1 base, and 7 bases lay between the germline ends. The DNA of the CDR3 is TGTGCCATCAGTGAGTGGCAGGAGAACACTGAAGCTTTCTTT. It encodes CAISEWQENTEAFF.

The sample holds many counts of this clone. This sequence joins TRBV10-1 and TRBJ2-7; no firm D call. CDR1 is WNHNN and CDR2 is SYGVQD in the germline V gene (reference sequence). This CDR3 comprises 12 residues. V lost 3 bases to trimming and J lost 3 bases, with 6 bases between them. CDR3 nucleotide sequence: TGCGCCAGCAGTGATGGGCACTACGAGCAGTACTTC. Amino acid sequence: CASSDGHYEQYF.

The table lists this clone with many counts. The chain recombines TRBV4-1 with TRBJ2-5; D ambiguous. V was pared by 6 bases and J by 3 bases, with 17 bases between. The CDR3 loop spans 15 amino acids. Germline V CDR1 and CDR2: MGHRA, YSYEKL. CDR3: CASRAYQFLEETQYF. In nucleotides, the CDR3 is TGCGCCAGCAGAGCCTACCAATTCCTCGAAGAGACCCAGTACTTC.

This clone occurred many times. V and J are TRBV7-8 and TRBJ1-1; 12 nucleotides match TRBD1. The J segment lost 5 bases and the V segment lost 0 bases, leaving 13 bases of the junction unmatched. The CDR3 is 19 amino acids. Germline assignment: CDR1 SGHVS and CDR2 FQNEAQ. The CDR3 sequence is CASSLARIGTGGYKTEAFF. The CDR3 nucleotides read TGTGCCAGCAGCTTAGCGAGAATTGGGACAGGGGGCTATAAGACTGAAGCTTTCTTT.

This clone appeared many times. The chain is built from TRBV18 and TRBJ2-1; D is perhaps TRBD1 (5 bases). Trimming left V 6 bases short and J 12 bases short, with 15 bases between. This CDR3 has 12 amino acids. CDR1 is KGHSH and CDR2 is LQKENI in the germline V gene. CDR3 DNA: TGTGCCAGCTCCTCCTGGGGCGATCGGCAGTTCTTC. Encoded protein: CASSSWGDRQFF.

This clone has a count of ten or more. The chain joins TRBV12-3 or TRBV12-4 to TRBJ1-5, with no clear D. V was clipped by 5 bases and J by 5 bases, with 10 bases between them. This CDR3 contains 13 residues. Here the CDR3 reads CASSEGSHQPQHF. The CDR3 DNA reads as TGTGCCAGCAGTGAAGGGTCCCATCAGCCCCAGCATTTT.

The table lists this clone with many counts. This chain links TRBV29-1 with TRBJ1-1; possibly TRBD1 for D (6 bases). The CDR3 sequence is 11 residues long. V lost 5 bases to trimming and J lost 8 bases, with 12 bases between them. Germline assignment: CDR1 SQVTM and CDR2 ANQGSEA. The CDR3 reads CSVSQGWEAFF. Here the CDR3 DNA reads TGCAGCGTTAGTCAGGGGTGGGAAGCTTTCTTT.

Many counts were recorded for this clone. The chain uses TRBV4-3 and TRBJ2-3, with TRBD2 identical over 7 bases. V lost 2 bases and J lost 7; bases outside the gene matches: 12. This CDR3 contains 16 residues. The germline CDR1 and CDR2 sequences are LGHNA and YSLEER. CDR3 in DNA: TGCGCCAGCAGCCAATCTAGCGGAACCCCCGAAAATACGCAGTATTTT. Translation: CASSQSSGTPENTQYF.

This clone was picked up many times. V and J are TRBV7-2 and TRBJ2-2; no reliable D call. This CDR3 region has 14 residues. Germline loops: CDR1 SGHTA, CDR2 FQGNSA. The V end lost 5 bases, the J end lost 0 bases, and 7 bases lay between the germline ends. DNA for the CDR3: TGTGCCAGCAGCCAGTTCCCGAACACCGGGGAGCTGTTTTTT. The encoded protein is CASSQFPNTGELFF.

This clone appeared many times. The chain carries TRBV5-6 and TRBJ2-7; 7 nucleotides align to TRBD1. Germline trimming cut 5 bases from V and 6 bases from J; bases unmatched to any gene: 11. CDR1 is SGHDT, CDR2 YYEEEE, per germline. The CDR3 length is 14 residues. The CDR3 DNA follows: TGTGCCAGCAGAAGCAGACAGGGTTTCCGCGAGCAGTACTTC. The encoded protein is CASRSRQGFREQYF.

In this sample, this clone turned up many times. CDR3 sequence (DNA): TGCGCCAGCAGCGTGGGACTAGCGCCCACCTACGAGCAGTACTTC. This codes for CASSVGLAPTYEQYF. This chain connects TRBV5-1 to TRBJ2-7; 10 bases fit TRBD2. The CDR3 length is 15 residues. CDR1 and CDR2 (germline): SGHRS, YFSETQ. Germline trimming cut 4 bases from V and 2 bases from J; bases unmatched to any gene: 6.

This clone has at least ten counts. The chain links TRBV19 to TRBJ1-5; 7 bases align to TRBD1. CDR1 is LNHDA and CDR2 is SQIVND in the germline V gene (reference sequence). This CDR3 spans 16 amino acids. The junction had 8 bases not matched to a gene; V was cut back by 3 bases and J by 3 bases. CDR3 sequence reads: CASSIRRGQHNQPQHF. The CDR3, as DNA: TGTGCCAGTAGTATTAGGAGGGGACAGCACAATCAGCCCCAGCATTTT.

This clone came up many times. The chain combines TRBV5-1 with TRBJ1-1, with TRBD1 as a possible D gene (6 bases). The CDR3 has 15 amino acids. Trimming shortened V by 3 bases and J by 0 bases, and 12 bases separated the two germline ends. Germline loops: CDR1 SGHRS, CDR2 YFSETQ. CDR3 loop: CASSSTGLLNTEAFF. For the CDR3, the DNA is TGCGCCAGCAGCTCCACAGGGTTATTGAACACTGAAGCTTTCTTT. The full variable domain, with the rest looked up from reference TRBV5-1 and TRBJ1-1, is KAGVTQTPRYLIKTRGQQVTLSCSPISGHRSVSWYQQTPGQGLQFLFEYFSETQRNKGNFPGRFSGRQFSNSRSEMNVSTLELGDSALYLCASSSTGLLNTEAFFGQGTRLTVV.

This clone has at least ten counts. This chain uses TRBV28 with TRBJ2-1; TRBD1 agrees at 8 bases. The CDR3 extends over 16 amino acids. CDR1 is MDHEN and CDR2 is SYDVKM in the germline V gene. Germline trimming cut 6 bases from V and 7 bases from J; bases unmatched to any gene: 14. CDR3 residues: CASRPDGQGRGNEQFF. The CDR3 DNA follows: TGTGCCAGCAGACCTGACGGACAGGGCCGCGGGAATGAGCAGTTCTTC.